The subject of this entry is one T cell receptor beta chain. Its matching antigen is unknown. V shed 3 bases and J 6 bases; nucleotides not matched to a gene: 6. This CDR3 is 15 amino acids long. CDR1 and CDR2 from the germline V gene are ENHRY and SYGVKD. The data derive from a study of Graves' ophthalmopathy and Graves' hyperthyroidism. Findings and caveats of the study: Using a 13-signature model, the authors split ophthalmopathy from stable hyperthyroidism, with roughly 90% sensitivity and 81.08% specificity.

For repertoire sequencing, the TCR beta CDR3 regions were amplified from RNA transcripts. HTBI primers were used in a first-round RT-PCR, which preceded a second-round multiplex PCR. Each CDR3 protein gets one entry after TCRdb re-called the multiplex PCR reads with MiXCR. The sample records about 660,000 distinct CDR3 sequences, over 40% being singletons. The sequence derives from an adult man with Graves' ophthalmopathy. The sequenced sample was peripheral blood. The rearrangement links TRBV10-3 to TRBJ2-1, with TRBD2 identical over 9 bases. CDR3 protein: CAISEGAGGLNEQFF. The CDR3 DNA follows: TGTGCCATCAGTGAAGGCGCGGGGGGGCTCAATGAGCAGTTCTTC.